These T cell receptor beta chains were read from a single sample in a study of chemoradiotherapy in HPV16-positive cancers. TCRdb keeps only in-frame clones here, not all; method: immunoSEQ multiplex PCR. The data hold over 30,000 clones, with roughly 78% observed a single time. This specimen consisted of blood, obtained from a patient who underwent chemoradiotherapy. The receptors derive from a human donor with HPV-associated anogenital cancer. The conserved cysteine and the conserved F or W are not part of the CDR3 here. Where a row states a size, it is once, few, many or the class of an expanded clone; other rows omit it.

v_call: TRBV6-5
j_call: TRBJ2-7
clone_size: -
cdr3_aa: ASRNGNLLNEQY

v_call: TRBV15
j_call: TRBJ1-2
clone_size: once
cdr3_aa: ATSRDRGGYGYT

v_call: TRBV5-4
j_call: TRBJ1-4
clone_size: -
cdr3_aa: ASSSLQGANEKLF

v_call: TRBV9
j_call: TRBJ2-1
clone_size: -
cdr3_aa: ASSPRIAGVSSYNEQF

v_call: TRBV7-6
j_call: TRBJ2-2
clone_size: -
cdr3_aa: ASSLDYSNTGELF

v_call: TRBV7-9
j_call: TRBJ1-1
clone_size: -
cdr3_aa: ASSPVNTEAF

v_call: TRBV10-3
j_call: TRBJ2-1
clone_size: -
cdr3_aa: ASGGDSDNEQF

v_call: TRBV4-3
j_call: TRBJ2-5
clone_size: -
cdr3_aa: ASSQDRTTGETQY

v_call: TRBV19
j_call: TRBJ2-7
clone_size: -
cdr3_aa: ASSIGRGNAYEQY

v_call: TRBV19
j_call: TRBJ1-3
clone_size: -
cdr3_aa: ASQLKGVPGNTIY

v_call: TRBV27
j_call: TRBJ2-5
clone_size: -
cdr3_aa: ASRLAGAQETQY

v_call: TRBV7-9
j_call: TRBJ2-1
clone_size: -
cdr3_aa: ASSWTSGGYNEQF

v_call: TRBV6-5
j_call: TRBJ1-6
clone_size: -
cdr3_aa: ASSRGPSPLH

v_call: TRBV13
j_call: TRBJ1-4
clone_size: -
cdr3_aa: ASSTRATTNEKLF

v_call: TRBV7-3
j_call: TRBJ2-2
clone_size: once
cdr3_aa: ASSFGGAGELF

v_call: TRBV5-4
j_call: TRBJ2-7
clone_size: -
cdr3_aa: ASSLAGVQAYEQY

v_call: TRBV11-1
j_call: TRBJ2-7
clone_size: -
cdr3_aa: ASSLNRAYEQY

v_call: TRBV4-1
j_call: TRBJ1-5
clone_size: few
cdr3_aa: ASSQYSYSNQPQH

v_call: TRBV30
j_call: TRBJ1-6
clone_size: -
cdr3_aa: AWSPQGDSPLH

v_call: TRBV5-4
j_call: TRBJ2-7
clone_size: -
cdr3_aa: ASSFPGREQY

v_call: TRBV7-6
j_call: TRBJ2-5
clone_size: -
cdr3_aa: ASSSFRGRQETQY

v_call: TRBV19
j_call: TRBJ2-3
clone_size: -
cdr3_aa: ASRPRSAGFTDTQY

v_call: TRBV11-2
j_call: TRBJ1-1
clone_size: -
cdr3_aa: ASTKGTGPSNTEAF

v_call: TRBV29-1
j_call: TRBJ1-4
clone_size: -
cdr3_aa: SVGQALGKLF

v_call: TRBV19
j_call: TRBJ1-5
clone_size: -
cdr3_aa: ASTIGGSNQPQH

v_call: TRBV9
j_call: TRBJ2-5
clone_size: -
cdr3_aa: ASSVAGFETQY

v_call: TRBV27
j_call: TRBJ1-2
clone_size: -
cdr3_aa: ASSALPPDNYGYT

v_call: TRBV30
j_call: TRBJ1-5
clone_size: -
cdr3_aa: AWRGRVVNQPQH

v_call: TRBV10-3
j_call: TRBJ2-1
clone_size: once
cdr3_aa: AISTGVRNNEQF

v_call: TRBV7-3
j_call: TRBJ1-1
clone_size: -
cdr3_aa: ASSFSQGTEAF

v_call: TRBV6-5
j_call: TRBJ2-1
clone_size: -
cdr3_aa: ASTKRGGAEGEQF

v_call: TRBV5-1
j_call: TRBJ1-4
clone_size: -
cdr3_aa: ASSLGDSFDEKLF

v_call: TRBV7-3
j_call: TRBJ2-2
clone_size: once
cdr3_aa: ASSLRGGFGRTGELF

v_call: TRBV30
j_call: TRBJ2-1
clone_size: -
cdr3_aa: AWRASGVGEQF

v_call: TRBV6-1
j_call: TRBJ1-4
clone_size: few
cdr3_aa: ASSVDPRELF

v_call: TRBV5-1
j_call: TRBJ1-4
clone_size: -
cdr3_aa: ASSLEGRRDEKLF

v_call: TRBV18
j_call: TRBJ2-3
clone_size: -
cdr3_aa: ASSPRTSGGDSTDTQY

v_call: TRBV5-6
j_call: TRBJ1-2
clone_size: -
cdr3_aa: ASSVGQGSGYT

v_call: TRBV2
j_call: TRBJ1-5
clone_size: -
cdr3_aa: ASSLTGINQPQH

v_call: TRBV30
j_call: TRBJ2-7
clone_size: -
cdr3_aa: AWSVWQGKAEQY

v_call: TRBV10-3
j_call: TRBJ1-6
clone_size: -
cdr3_aa: AISEGQGANNSPLH

v_call: TRBV10-3
j_call: TRBJ2-6
clone_size: -
cdr3_aa: AISEPPGQGSSGANVLT

v_call: TRBV6-5
j_call: TRBJ1-4
clone_size: -
cdr3_aa: ASTKAGGAREKLF

v_call: TRBV9
j_call: TRBJ1-3
clone_size: -
cdr3_aa: ASSIGGSGNTIY

v_call: TRBV25-1
j_call: TRBJ1-1
clone_size: -
cdr3_aa: ASSEQDNTEAF

v_call: TRBV27
j_call: TRBJ2-7
clone_size: -
cdr3_aa: ASSLDGPYEQY

v_call: TRBV7-2
j_call: TRBJ2-3
clone_size: -
cdr3_aa: ASSPQGAFTDTQY